The clone carrying this T cell receptor (beta chain) was seen a single time. The data were produced by immunoSEQ multiplex PCR, yet TCRdb's version contains in-frame clones alone and is incomplete. The data contain about 89,000 clones, approximately 86% of them seen just once; the ten biggest clones take up roughly 21%. These data are taken from a study of control samples from healthy donors and cancer patients. CDR1 and CDR2 from the germline V gene are SGHRS and YFSETQ. J gave up 7 bases and V 0 bases, and 9 bases lay outside the gene matches. CDR3 length: 17 amino acids. The sequence was collected from a man aged 25-45 years in good health. Source material: blood. The rearrangement joins TRBV5-1 to TRBJ1-6; 8 positions match TRBD1. The CDR3 spells CASSLVPTDRGNSPLHF. The CDR3 coding sequence is TGCGCCAGCAGCTTGGTCCCGACCGACAGGGGCAATTCACCCCTCCACTTT.